Described below is a single T cell receptor (beta chain) sequence and its context. The target antigen is unknown. This specimen belongs to a study of cytomegalovirus exposure and HLA in healthy donors. The study, taken as a whole, reports: Immune exposure data for these donors was limited to CMV serostatus. More clonal expansion characterized HLA-associated TCR beta chains than equally common others in a later analysis. Later analysis associated a missense DCLRE1C variant with TCR beta V- and J-gene trimming.

The CDR3 sequence is 12 residues long. The V gene's germline CDR1 is MNHNS and CDR2 SASEGT. V gave up 0 bases and J gave up 9 bases, with 6 bases separating them. Vbeta (60) and Jbeta (13) primers were used in the PCR. Libraries were prepared by immunoSEQ multiplex PCR; TCRdb keeps only in-frame clonotypes and omits some of them. The sample consists of around 50,000 clones, roughly four fifths of them appearing once. The receptor's source is a man aged 45 to 65 in good health and CMV-seronegative. The chain recombines TRBV6-1 with TRBJ1-5; D is ambiguous. Source material: PBMCs. The CDR3 protein is CASSEARVPQHF. Here the CDR3 DNA reads TGTGCCAGCAGTGAAGCGCGAGTGCCCCAGCATTTT.